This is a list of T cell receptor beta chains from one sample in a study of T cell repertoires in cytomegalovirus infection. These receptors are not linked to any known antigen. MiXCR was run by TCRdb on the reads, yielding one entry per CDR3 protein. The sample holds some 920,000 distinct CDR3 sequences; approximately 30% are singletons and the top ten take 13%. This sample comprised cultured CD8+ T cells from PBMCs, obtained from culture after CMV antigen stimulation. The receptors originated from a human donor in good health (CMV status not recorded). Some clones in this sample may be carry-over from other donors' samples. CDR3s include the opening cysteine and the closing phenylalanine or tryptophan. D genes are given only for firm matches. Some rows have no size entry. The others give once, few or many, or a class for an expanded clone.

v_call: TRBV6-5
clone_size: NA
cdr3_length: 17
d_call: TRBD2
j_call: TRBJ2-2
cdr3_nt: TGTGCCAGCAGTTACGGACCGGGACTAGCAGTCACCGGGGAGCTGTTTTTT
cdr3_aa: CASSYGPGLAVTGELFF

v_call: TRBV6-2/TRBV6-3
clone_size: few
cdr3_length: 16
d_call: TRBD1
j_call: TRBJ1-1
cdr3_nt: TGTGCCAGCAGTCTTTCGGCCGGGACAGTAAACACTGAAGCTTTCTTT
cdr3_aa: CASSLSAGTVNTEAFF

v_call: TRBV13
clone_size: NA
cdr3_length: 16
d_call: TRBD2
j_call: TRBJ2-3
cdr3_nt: TGTGCCAGCAGCTCTACTAGCGGGGGGGAGCCAGATACGCAGTATTTT
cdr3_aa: CASSSTSGGEPDTQYF

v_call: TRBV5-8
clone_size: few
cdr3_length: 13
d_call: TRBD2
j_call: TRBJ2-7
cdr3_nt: TGTGCCAGCAGCTTGTCGCTAGCGGATGAGCAGTACTTC
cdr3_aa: CASSLSLADEQYF

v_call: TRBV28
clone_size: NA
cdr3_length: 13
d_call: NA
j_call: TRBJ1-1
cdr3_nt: TGTGCCAGCAGTTCCCCATCACAGCCTGAAGCTTTCTTT
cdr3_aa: CASSSPSQPEAFF

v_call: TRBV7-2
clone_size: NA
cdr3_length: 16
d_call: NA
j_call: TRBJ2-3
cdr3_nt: TGTGCCAGCAGCTTAATGGAGGGTGGGTTGACAGATACGCAGTATTTT
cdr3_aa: CASSLMEGGLTDTQYF

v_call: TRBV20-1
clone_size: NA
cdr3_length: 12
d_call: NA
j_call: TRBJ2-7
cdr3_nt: TGCAGTGCCCAAGGGGTGTCGTACGAGCAGTACTTC
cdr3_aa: CSAQGVSYEQYF

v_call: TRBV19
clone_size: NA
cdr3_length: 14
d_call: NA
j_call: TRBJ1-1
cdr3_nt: TGTGCCAGTAGTATAACCGCAGGAATCACTGAAGCTTTCTTT
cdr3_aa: CASSITAGITEAFF

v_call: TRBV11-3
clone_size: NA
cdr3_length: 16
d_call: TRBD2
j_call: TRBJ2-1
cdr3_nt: TGTGCCAGCAGCCGTGACGGGGGGGCTTCCTACAATGAGCAGTTCTTC
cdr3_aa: CASSRDGGASYNEQFF

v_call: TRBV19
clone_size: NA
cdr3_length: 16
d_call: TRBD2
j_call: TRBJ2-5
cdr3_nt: TGTGCCAGTAGTATGCCACTAGCGGGATCACAAGAGACCCAGTACTTC
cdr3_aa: CASSMPLAGSQETQYF

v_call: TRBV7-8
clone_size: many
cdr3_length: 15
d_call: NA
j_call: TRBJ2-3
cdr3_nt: TGTGCCAGCAGCGGGGCTCGAAACCCTACAGATACGCAGTATTTT
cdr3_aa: CASSGARNPTDTQYF

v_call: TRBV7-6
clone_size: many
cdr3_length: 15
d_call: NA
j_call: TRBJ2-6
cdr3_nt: TGTGCCAGCAGCCCCCGGAGCTCTGGGGCCAACGTCCTGACTTTC
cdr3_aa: CASSPRSSGANVLTF

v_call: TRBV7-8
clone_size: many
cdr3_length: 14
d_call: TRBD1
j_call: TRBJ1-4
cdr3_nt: TGTGCCAGCAGCTTAGGGGCAGGGGGCGAAAAACTGTTTTTT
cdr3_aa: CASSLGAGGEKLFF

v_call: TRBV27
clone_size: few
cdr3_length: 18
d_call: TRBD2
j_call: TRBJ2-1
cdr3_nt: TGTGCCAGCAGTTTGATAACTAGCGGGGGGAGCTCCTACAATGAGCAGTTCTTC
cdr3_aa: CASSLITSGGSSYNEQFF

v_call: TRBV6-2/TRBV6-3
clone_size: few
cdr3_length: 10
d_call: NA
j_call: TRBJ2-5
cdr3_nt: TGTGCCAGCAGTTTTGGGTCACAGTACTTC
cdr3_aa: CASSFGSQYF

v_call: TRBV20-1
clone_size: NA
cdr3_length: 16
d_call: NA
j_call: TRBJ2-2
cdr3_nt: TGCAGTGCTAGGGCTAGCTCGGCACATAGGTCCGGGGAGCTGTTTTTT
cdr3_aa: CSARASSAHRSGELFF

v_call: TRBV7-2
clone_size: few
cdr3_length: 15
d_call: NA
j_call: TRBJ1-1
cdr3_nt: TGTGCCAGCAGCCCGACGGCAGGGTCGATTGCTGAAGCTTTCTTT
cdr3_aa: CASSPTAGSIAEAFF

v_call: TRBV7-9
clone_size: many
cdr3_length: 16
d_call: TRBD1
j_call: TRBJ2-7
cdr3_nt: TGTGCCAGCAGCCCAACGTCAGGGGGCAGGTCCTACGAGCAGTACTTC
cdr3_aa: CASSPTSGGRSYEQYF

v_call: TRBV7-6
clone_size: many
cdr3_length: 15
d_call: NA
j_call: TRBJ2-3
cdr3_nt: TGTGCCAGCAGCTTAGGGGGGGGGCCATCGGATACGCAGTATTTT
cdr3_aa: CASSLGGGPSDTQYF

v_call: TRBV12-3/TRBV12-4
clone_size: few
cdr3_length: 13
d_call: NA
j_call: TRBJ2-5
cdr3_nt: TGTGCCAGCAGTTTCCCCTCCCATGAGACCCAGTACTTC
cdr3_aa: CASSFPSHETQYF

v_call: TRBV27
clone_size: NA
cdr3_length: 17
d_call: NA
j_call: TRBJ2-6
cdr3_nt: TGTTCCAGCAGTCCTCGGGGACGAACCTCTGGGGCCAACGTCCTGACTTTC
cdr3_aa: CSSSPRGRTSGANVLTF

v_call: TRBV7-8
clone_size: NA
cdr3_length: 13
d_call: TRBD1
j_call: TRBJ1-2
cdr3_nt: TGTGCCAGCAGCTTAGGGGGACAGAGTGGCTACACCTTC
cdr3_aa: CASSLGGQSGYTF

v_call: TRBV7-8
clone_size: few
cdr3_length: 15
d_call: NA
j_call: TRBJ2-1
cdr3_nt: TGTGCCAGCCATGACAGGTCCAAACCATACAATGAGCAGTTCTTC
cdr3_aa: CASHDRSKPYNEQFF

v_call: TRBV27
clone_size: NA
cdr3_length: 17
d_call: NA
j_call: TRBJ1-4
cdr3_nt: TGTGCCAGCAGTTTATTACCCATAGACAGTGAGAATGAAAAACTGTTTTTT
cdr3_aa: CASSLLPIDSENEKLFF

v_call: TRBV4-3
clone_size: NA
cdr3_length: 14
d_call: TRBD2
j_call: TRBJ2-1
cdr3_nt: TGCGCCAGCAGCCCTCAGTCTAGCGGGGGTGAGCAGTTCTTC
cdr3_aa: CASSPQSSGGEQFF

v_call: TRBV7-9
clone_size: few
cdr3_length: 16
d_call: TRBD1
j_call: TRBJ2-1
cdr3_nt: TGTGCCAGCAGCTTATTAGGACAGGGATCCTACAATGAGCAGTTCTTC
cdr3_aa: CASSLLGQGSYNEQFF

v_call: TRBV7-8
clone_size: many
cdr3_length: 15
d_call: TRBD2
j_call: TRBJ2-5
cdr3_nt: TGTGCCAGCAGCCTAAAACTAGCGGGGTTTGAGACCCAGTACTTC
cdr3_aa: CASSLKLAGFETQYF

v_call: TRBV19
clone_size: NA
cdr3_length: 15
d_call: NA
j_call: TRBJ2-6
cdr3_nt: TGTGCCAGTAGTATTTCGGGCTCTGGGGCCAACGTCCTGACTTTC
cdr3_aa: CASSISGSGANVLTF

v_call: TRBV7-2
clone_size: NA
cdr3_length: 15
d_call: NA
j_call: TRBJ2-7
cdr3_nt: TGTGCCAGCAGCAAAAACCGGGACGGAGTCTACGAGCAGTACTTC
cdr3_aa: CASSKNRDGVYEQYF

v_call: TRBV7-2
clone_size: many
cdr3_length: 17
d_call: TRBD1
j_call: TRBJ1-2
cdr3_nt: TGTGCCAGCAGGGACCCTAACAGGGGTTTAGGCGACTATGGCTACACCTTC
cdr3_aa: CASRDPNRGLGDYGYTF

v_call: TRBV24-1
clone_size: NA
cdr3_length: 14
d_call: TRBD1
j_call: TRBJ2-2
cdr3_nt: TGTGCCACCGCGACAGGGCTGAACACCGGGGAGCTGTTTTTT
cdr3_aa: CATATGLNTGELFF

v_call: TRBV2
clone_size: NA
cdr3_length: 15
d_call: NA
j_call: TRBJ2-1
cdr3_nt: TGTGCCAGCAGACTAGGGGCTAGCGCCGACAATGAGCAGTTCTTC
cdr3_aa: CASRLGASADNEQFF

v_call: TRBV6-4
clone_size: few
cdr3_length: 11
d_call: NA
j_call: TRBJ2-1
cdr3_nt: TGTGCCAGCAGTGGAGGGCATGAGCAGTTCTTC
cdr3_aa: CASSGGHEQFF

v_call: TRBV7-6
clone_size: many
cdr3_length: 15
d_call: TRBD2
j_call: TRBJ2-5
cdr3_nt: TGTGCCAGCAGTTTACCGGGACTAGAAAAAGAGACCCAGTACTTC
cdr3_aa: CASSLPGLEKETQYF

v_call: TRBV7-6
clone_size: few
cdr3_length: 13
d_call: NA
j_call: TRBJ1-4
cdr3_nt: TGTGCCAGCAGCCAAGGGATGGACGAAAAACTGTTTTTT
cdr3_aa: CASSQGMDEKLFF

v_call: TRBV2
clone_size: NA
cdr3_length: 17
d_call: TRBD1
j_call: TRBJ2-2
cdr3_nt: TGTGCCTCACTTATCAGGTCGGGGACAGGTACCACCGGGGAGCTGTTTTTT
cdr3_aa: CASLIRSGTGTTGELFF

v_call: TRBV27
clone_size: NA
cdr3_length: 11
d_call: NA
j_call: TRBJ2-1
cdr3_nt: TGTGCCAGCTGGAAGGGCGATGAGCAGTTCTTC
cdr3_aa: CASWKGDEQFF

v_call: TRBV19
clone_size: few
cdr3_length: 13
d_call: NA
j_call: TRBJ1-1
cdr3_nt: TGTGCCAGTACCCTTGACATTGGCACTGAAGCTTTCTTT
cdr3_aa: CASTLDIGTEAFF

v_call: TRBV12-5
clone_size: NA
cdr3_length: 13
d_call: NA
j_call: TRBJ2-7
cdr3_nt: TGTGCTAGTGGTTTGACAGACTCTCTCGAGCAGTACTTC
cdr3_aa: CASGLTDSLEQYF

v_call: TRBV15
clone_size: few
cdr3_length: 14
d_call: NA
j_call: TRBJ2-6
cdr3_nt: TGTGCCACCGGCAGGGGTTCAGGGGCCAACGTCCTGACTTTC
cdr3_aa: CATGRGSGANVLTF

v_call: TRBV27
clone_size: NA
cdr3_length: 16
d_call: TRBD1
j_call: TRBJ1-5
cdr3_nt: TGTGCCAGCAACGAAGGGACAGGGGGGTTCAATCAGCCCCAGCATTTT
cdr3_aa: CASNEGTGGFNQPQHF

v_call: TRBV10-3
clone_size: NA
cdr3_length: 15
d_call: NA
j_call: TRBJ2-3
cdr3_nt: TGTGCCATCAGTGCCAGGGCAGCTAGCACAGATACGCAGTATTTT
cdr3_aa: CAISARAASTDTQYF

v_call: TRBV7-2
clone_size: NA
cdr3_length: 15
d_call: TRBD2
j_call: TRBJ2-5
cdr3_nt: TGTGCCAGCAGCATTTTTAGCGGGGGGCGGGAGACCCAGTACTTC
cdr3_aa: CASSIFSGGRETQYF

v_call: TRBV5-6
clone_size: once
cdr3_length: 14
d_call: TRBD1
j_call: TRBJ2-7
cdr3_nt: TGTGCCAGCAGCCACGGACAGGGGTGGTACGAGCAGTACTTC
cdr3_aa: CASSHGQGWYEQYF

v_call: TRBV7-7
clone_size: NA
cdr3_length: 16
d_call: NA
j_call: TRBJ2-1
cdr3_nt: TGTGCTAGCAGCCAGCAACTCGGCGGATCCTACAATGAGCAGTTCTTC
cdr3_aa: CASSQQLGGSYNEQFF

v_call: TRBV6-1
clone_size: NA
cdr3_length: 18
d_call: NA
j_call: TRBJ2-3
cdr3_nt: TGTGCCAGCAGTGAAAGGTTGGGGACCGGGGCACCCACAGATACGCAGTATTTT
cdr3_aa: CASSERLGTGAPTDTQYF

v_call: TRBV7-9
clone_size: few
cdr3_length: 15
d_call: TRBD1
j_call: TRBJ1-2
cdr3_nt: TGTGCCAGCAGGCCCCCCGGGACAGGCAACTATGGCTACACCTTC
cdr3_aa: CASRPPGTGNYGYTF

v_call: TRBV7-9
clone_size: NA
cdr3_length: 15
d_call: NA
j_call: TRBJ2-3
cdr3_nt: TGTGCCCTACACCGAGGGGGGAGAAGCACAGATACGCAGTATTTT
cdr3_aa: CALHRGGRSTDTQYF

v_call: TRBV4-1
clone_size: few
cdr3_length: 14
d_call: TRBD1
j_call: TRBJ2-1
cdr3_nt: TGCGCCAGCAGCCAGAGGGACAGGGGGCATGAGCAGTTCTTC
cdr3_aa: CASSQRDRGHEQFF

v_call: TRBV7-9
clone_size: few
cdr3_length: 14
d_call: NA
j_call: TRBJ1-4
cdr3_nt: TGTGCCAGCAGCTTAGCCAGGGATGAAGAAAAACTGTTTTTT
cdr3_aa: CASSLARDEEKLFF

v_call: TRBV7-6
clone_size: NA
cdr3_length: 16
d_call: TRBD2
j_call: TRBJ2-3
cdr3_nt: TGTGCCAGCAGCTCAGGACTAGCGGGGGGCACAGATATGCAGTATTTT
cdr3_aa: CASSSGLAGGTDMQYF

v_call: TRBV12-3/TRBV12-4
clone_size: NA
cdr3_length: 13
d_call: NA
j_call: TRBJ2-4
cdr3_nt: TGTGCCAGCAGTTTACCTGGAGGACGCATTCAGTACTTC
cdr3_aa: CASSLPGGRIQYF

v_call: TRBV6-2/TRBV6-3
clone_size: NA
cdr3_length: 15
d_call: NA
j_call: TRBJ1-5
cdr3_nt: TGTGCCAGCAGTTATCGATTGAGCGGCAATCAGCCCCAGCATTTT
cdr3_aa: CASSYRLSGNQPQHF